This T cell receptor beta chain comes out of a study of identical twins. Regarding the study as a whole: Models underestimated out-of-frame TCR alpha sharing in monozygotic twins. There were fewer insertions in abundant cord blood beta clonotypes, but memory repertoires showed no such pattern.

In germline, CDR1 is SEHNR, CDR2 FQNEAQ (reference sequence). There are 16 residues in the CDR3. Trimming at V came to 4 bases and at J to 1 base, leaving 5 bases not matched to a gene. This clonotype was seen only a few times. The antigen remains unidentified. A universal primer site came from template switching; cDNA carried unique molecular identifiers. TCRdb itself ran the 5' RACE reads through MiXCR, one entry per CDR3 protein. The sample records fewer than 500,000 distinct CDR3 sequences, approximately 24% being singletons. These data also formed part of another study, on T cells expressing NK-cell markers. From that report: These clonotypes also led the CD3+CD56-NKG2C+ fraction in four donors.

The sequenced material came from CD4+ T cells sorted from blood. The receptor's source is a woman in her late teens or twenties in good health. The chain uses TRBV7-9 and TRBJ2-2, with TRBD2 matching over 8 bases. CDR3 in DNA: TGTGCCAGCAGCTCTCAACTAGCGGTGAACACCGGGGAGCTGTTTTTT. As protein: CASSSQLAVNTGELFF. Drawing the rest from reference TRBV7-9 and TRBJ2-2, the complete variable domain is DTGVSQNPRHKITKRGQNVTFRCDPISEHNRLYWYRQTLGQGPEFLTYFQNEAQLEKSRLLSDRFSAERPKGSFSTLEIQRTEQGDSAMYLCASSSQLAVNTGELFFGEGSRLTVL.